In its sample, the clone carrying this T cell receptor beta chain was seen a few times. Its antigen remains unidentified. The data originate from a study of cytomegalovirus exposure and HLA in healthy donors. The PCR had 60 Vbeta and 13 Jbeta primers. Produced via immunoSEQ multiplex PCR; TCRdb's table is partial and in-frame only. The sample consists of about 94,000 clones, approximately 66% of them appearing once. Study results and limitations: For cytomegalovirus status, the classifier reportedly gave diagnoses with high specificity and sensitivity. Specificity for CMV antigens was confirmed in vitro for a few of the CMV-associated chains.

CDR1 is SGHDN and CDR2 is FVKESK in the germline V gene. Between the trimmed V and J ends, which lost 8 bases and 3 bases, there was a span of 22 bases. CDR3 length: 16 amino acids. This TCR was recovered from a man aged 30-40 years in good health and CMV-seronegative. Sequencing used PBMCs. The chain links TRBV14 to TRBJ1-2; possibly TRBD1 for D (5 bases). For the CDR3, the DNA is TGTGCCAGCGGCCCCTTCTGGGGGGGAACGGACTATGGCTACACCTTC. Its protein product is CASGPFWGGTDYGYTF.